This T cell receptor beta chain was obtained from a study of blood T cell repertoires in COVID-19. Clones were read by immunoSEQ multiplex PCR, and TCRdb kept only the in-frame ones, dropping some. This table holds about 480,000 clones, 85% to 90% found once. Looked up from germline, CDR1 is MNHEY and CDR2 is SMNVEV (reference sequence). V shed 5 bases and J shed 3 bases, with 13 bases lying between them. The CDR3 has 14 residues. Input material: PBMCs or T cells enriched from blood (not recorded which). The chain couples TRBV27 to TRBJ1-1; D is unresolved. The sequence derives from a middle-aged woman who had recovered from COVID-19. The CDR3 protein is CASSHGGGYTEAFF. The CDR3 nucleotides read TGTGCCAGCAGTCACGGAGGAGGATACACTGAAGCTTTCTTT.